What follows are 30 T cell receptor beta chains derived from one specimen sequenced in a study of T cells expressing NK-cell markers. TCRdb reprocessed the 5' RACE reads and stores each CDR3 protein as one record, lacking DNA. The sample has roughly 380,000 distinct CDR3 sequences. The sequencing sample was made of blood T cells: a sorted CD56 or NKG2C T cell subset, CD4+ or CD8+ T cells, or bulk PBMC T cells (not recorded which). These receptors were obtained from a man aged 18-70 years in good health.

The V call is TRBV7-3, the J call TRBJ2-5. This CDR3 contains 14 residues. Per the germline V gene, CDR1 is SGHTA and CDR2 is FQGTGA. This chain's CDR3 is CASSLIGSQETQYF.

V usage is TRBV29-1 and J usage is TRBJ1-1. CDR1 and CDR2 (germline): SQVTM, ANQGSEA. The CDR3 is 13 residues long. CDR3 sequence reads: CSETVRVNTEAFF. The entire variable domain, with the rest obtained from reference TRBV29-1 and TRBJ1-1, is as follows: SAVISQKPSRDICQRGTSLTIQCQVDSQVTMMFWYRQQPGQSLTLIATANQGSEATYESGFVIDKFPISRPNLTFSTLTVSNMSPEDSSIYLCSETVRVNTEAFFGQGTRLTVV.

The CDR3 loop is CASTPLTGPHNEQFF. V usage is TRBV21-1 and J usage is TRBJ2-1; the TRBD1 assignment by TCRdb is unverifiable without DNA. TRBV21-1 is assigned pseudogene status. The CDR3 runs 15 residues.

The chain has TRBV9 and TRBJ2-5; the TRBD1 assignment by TCRdb is unverifiable without DNA. Germline CDR1 and CDR2: SGDLS and YYNGEE. This CDR3 is 15 amino acids long. CDR3 in amino acids: CASSVGDPNQETQYF.

This rearrangement joins TRBV7-2 to TRBJ2-2; TCRdb gives TRBD2 as the D gene, but with no DNA this cannot be confirmed. The germline gives CDR1 SGHTA, CDR2 FQGNSA. The CDR3 covers 15 residues. The CDR3 region is CASSLSWLASGELFF.

The chain combines TRBV3-1 with TRBJ2-7; TCRdb picks TRBD1, but there is no DNA to check that call. Germline V gene sequence: CDR1 LGHDT, CDR2 YNNKEL (reference sequence). The CDR3 extends over 14 amino acids. CDR3: CASSYQTGQGWQYF.

This chain links TRBV25-1 with TRBJ2-5; no DNA is available, so the TRBD1 call from TCRdb remains unchecked. The CDR3 runs to 14 residues. The germline V gene has CDR1 MGHDK and CDR2 SYGVNS. The CDR3 reads CASSLGVSKETQYF.

This chain joins TRBV29-1 and TRBJ2-5; TCRdb's D gene call, TRBD2, goes unchecked for lack of DNA. The germline V gene encodes CDR1 SQVTM and CDR2 ANQGSEA. CDR3 size: 12 residues. The CDR3 loop reads CSVIAGKGTQYF.

The chain has TRBV19 and TRBJ2-1; absent DNA, TCRdb's TRBD2 call cannot be checked. Germline V CDR1 and CDR2: LNHDA, SQIVND (reference sequence). CDR3 length: 15 residues. CDR3: CATRRAGEYYNEQFF.

J is TRBJ2-7 and V is TRBV3-1; TCRdb returns TRBD1, unconfirmable since there is no DNA. From germline, CDR1 is LGHDT and CDR2 YNNKEL (reference sequence). This CDR3 has 16 amino acids. CDR3 residues: CASSPPDSRNPYEQYF.

This chain uses TRBV4-1 with TRBJ1-2. This CDR3 comprises 16 residues. The germline gives CDR1 MGHRA, CDR2 YSYEKL. This CDR3 reads CASSQDFFQPLYGYTF.

J is TRBJ2-5 and V is TRBV21-1; TCRdb outputs TRBD2, but without DNA this stays unchecked. TRBV21-1 is classified as a pseudogene. The CDR3 length is 17 residues. CDR3 amino acids: CASNSTPNGPKQETQYF.

The gene calls are TRBV2 and TRBJ1-4. Germline CDR1 reads SNHLY; CDR2 reads FYNNEI. CDR3 size: 13 residues. CDR3 loop: CASKISGNEKLFF.

This sequence joins TRBV5-1 and TRBJ2-7; the D gene TCRdb calls, TRBD1, cannot be checked with no DNA. Per germline, CDR1 SGHRS and CDR2 YFSETQ. The CDR3 is 16 residues long. The chain's CDR3 is CASSPKPRDTSYEQYF.

V usage is TRBV7-2 and J usage is TRBJ2-1; no DNA is available, so the TRBD1 call from TCRdb remains unchecked. Germline V gene sequence: CDR1 SGHTA, CDR2 FQGNSA. The CDR3 runs 13 residues. The chain's CDR3 is CASSRDRGNEQFF.

This chain joins TRBV4-2 and TRBJ2-7; absent DNA, TCRdb's TRBD2 call cannot be checked. The germline gives CDR1 LGHNA, CDR2 YNFKEQ. This CDR3 is built from 13 residues. CDR3 protein: CASSQEGGYEQYF.

The CDR3 here is CASRGTTWDEQFF. This chain links TRBV2 with TRBJ2-1; no DNA is available, so the TRBD1 call from TCRdb remains unchecked. The CDR3 runs to 13 residues. The germline V gene encodes CDR1 SNHLY and CDR2 FYNNEI. Combining the CDR3 with reference TRBV2 and TRBJ2-1 gives the whole variable domain EPEVTQTPSHQVTQMGQEVILRCVPISNHLYFYWYRQILGQKVEFLVSFYNNEISEKSEIFDDQFSVERPDGSNFTLKIRSTKLEDSAMYFCASRGTTWDEQFFGPGTRLTVL.

The chain uses TRBV7-9 and TRBJ2-7; the D gene TCRdb calls, TRBD1, cannot be checked with no DNA. Germline assignment: CDR1 SEHNR and CDR2 FQNEAQ (reference sequence). The CDR3 has 15 residues. Here the CDR3 reads CASQGGARASYEQYF.

The genes are TRBV4-2 and TRBJ1-2. The germline V gene encodes CDR1 LGHNA and CDR2 YNFKEQ. This CDR3 has 16 residues. CDR3 residues: CASSQDREHGFGGYTF.

The chain has TRBV5-7 and TRBJ2-7; TCRdb reports TRBD2, a call that lacks DNA to check it against. TRBV5-7 is noted as an ORF with a role that remains uncertain. This CDR3 has 17 residues. CDR3 in amino acids: CASSPPAGGRAEYEQYF.

The J gene is TRBJ2-2, the V gene TRBV7-9; TCRdb designates TRBD1, a call that cannot be tested without DNA. The CDR3 runs 14 residues. Germline V gene lookup returns CDR1 SEHNR and CDR2 FQNEAQ (reference sequence). This CDR3 is CASALAGGTGELFF. The full variable domain, with the rest looked up from reference TRBV7-9 and TRBJ2-2, is DTGVSQNPRHKITKRGQNVTFRCDPISEHNRLYWYRQTLGQGPEFLTYFQNEAQLEKSRLLSDRFSAERPKGSFSTLEIQRTEQGDSAMYLCASALAGGTGELFFGEGSRLTVL.

This chain links TRBV5-5 with TRBJ1-6; the TCRdb call, TRBD1, lacks DNA for checking. Germline CDR1 is SGHKS and CDR2 is YYEKEE (reference sequence). The CDR3 runs 16 residues. Here the CDR3 reads CASSPLGDSYNSPLHF.

The CDR3 protein is CASSSFNGYGYTF. The V gene is TRBV6-2 or TRBV6-3, the J gene TRBJ1-2. This CDR3 region has 13 residues. Germline values: CDR1 MNHEY, CDR2 SVGEGT.

The CDR3 protein is CASNLRQGRNEQFF. The chain is built from TRBV2 and TRBJ2-1; TCRdb proposes TRBD1, but this gene call is untestable without DNA. Germline CDR1 and CDR2: SNHLY and FYNNEI. The CDR3 is made up of 14 amino acids.

The V call is TRBV4-2, the J call TRBJ1-1; TCRdb's assignment of TRBD1 cannot be checked, as there is no DNA. In germline, CDR1 is LGHNA, CDR2 YNFKEQ. The CDR3 has 14 residues. This chain's CDR3 is CASSHPTVGGGSFF.

The V and J genes are TRBV19 and TRBJ1-6. CDR3 size: 15 residues. The V gene's germline CDR1 is LNHDA and CDR2 SQIVND (reference sequence). CDR3 residues: CASTPWGGVPSPLHF.

The CDR3 sequence is CSVVRTQGEKLFF. The gene calls are TRBV29-1 and TRBJ1-4; there is no DNA to check the TCRdb D call of TRBD1. The CDR3 is made up of 13 amino acids. CDR1 is SQVTM and CDR2 is ANQGSEA in the germline V gene.

The CDR3 region is CASSYSGTTEAFF. The gene calls are TRBV6-6 and TRBJ1-1; the TCRdb call, TRBD1, lacks DNA for checking. The CDR3 has 13 residues. CDR1 is MNHNY, CDR2 SVGAGI, per germline (reference sequence).

The V call is TRBV20-1, the J call TRBJ1-4; the TRBD1 assignment by TCRdb is unverifiable without DNA. Looked up from germline, CDR1 is DFQATT and CDR2 is SNEGSKA (reference sequence). The CDR3 totals 14 residues. The CDR3 loop is CSARWGSDGEKLFF.

The chain couples TRBV19 to TRBJ2-2; TCRdb reports TRBD2, a call that lacks DNA to check it against. This CDR3 has 17 amino acids. Germline V lookup: CDR1 LNHDA, CDR2 SQIVND (reference sequence). The CDR3 region is CASSIFGGTSGTGELFF. Drawing the rest from reference TRBV19 and TRBJ2-2, the complete variable domain is DGGITQSPKYLFRKEGQNVTLSCEQNLNHDAMYWYRQDPGQGLRLIYYSQIVNDFQKGDIAEGYSVSREKKESFPLTVTSAQKNPTAFYLCASSIFGGTSGTGELFFGEGSRLTVL.